This T cell receptor beta chain came from a study of T cell responses to AZD1222 COVID-19 vaccine. CDR3 length equals 17 residues. The germline V gene encodes CDR1 MNHEY and CDR2 SVGEGT. The trim removed 2 bases at V and 1 base at J, leaving 4 bases unmatched. Repertoires were generated with immunoSEQ multiplex PCR, while TCRdb's copy carries only in-frame clones and drops some. Of some 130,000 clones in the sample, roughly 90% were seen once. Material: peripheral blood, obtained on day 0 of AZD1222 vaccination. The sequence was collected from an adult in good health. The genes are TRBV6-2 or TRBV6-3 and TRBJ2-2, with TRBD1 matching 10 bases. CDR3 sequence reads: CASSYLRDRGNTGELFF. The CDR3 bases are TGTGCCAGCAGTTACCTCCGGGACAGGGGGAACACCGGGGAGCTGTTTTTT.